This TCR beta chain comes out of a study of blood T cell repertoires in COVID-19. Study overall: Nucleic acid was either cDNA or gDNA, and it came from T cells, B-cell-depleted T cells, or PBMCs.

Germline loops: CDR1 PRHDT, CDR2 FYEKMQ (reference sequence). Trimming took 6 bases from V and 5 from J; bases not matched to a gene: 6. This CDR3 contains 13 residues. Recruitment covered 20 to 25 US areas and drew participants whose ages spanned roughly 18 to 90 years. How the authors handled the data: Researchers report that nucleated cell counts were estimated from reference gene primer amplification. The method was immunoSEQ multiplex PCR; TCRdb's version includes in-frame clones alone and lacks a portion of them. For V, J and clone size, that table is used; D and trimming come from the DNA. The table includes about 210,000 clones, around 83% detected once.

The receptor was isolated from a woman in her twenties or thirties who had been exposed to COVID-19. The chain is built from TRBV13 and TRBJ2-7, with TRBD1 identical over 8 bases. The specimen was PBMCs or T cells enriched from blood (not recorded which). For the CDR3, the DNA is TGTGCCAGCAGTGGGACAGGTATCCACGAGCAGTACTTC. Its translation is CASSGTGIHEQYF.